This TCR beta chain was sequenced for a study of T cell responses to AZD1222 COVID-19 vaccine. Germline values: CDR1 LGHNA, CDR2 YSLEER. The CDR3 loop spans 19 amino acids. Between the trimmed V and J ends, which lost 1 base and 2 bases, there was a span of 23 bases. The repertoire was sequenced with immunoSEQ multiplex PCR; TCRdb's copy has only in-frame clones and lacks some. Among approximately 150,000 clones listed, about 92% were seen once. Findings of the study overall: Unmutated regions of variants are reportedly targeted by nearly half of spike-specific TCRs. AZD1222 recipients seropositive at baseline numbered only six or seven. Spike-specific TCR breadth and depth grew following two AZD1222 doses.

Comments on this clone: As yet, its antigen is unknown.

Sequencing was performed on peripheral blood, taken on day 0 of AZD1222 vaccination. The gene calls are TRBV4-3 and TRBJ2-5; TRBD2 might be the D (6 bases). This TCR was sampled from an adult in good health. CDR3 residues: CASSQVGRGTGRFQETQYF. CDR3 bases: TGCGCCAGCAGCCAAGTGGGACGTGGGACGGGGAGGTTTCAAGAGACCCAGTACTTC.